The 2 T cell receptor beta chains listed next were all sequenced from one sample in a study of blood T cell repertoires in COVID-19. Repertoires were generated with immunoSEQ multiplex PCR, while TCRdb's copy carries only in-frame clones and drops some. Seen here are under 350,000 clones, 85% to 90% observed once, and the top ten hold about 4%. Sequences were obtained from PBMCs or T cells enriched from blood (not recorded which). The source of these receptors is a young man who had recovered from COVID-19.

This chain links TRBV7-2 with TRBJ1-1; D is possibly TRBD1 (5 bases). The CDR3 consists of 13 residues. Trimming stripped 3 bases from V and 6 bases from J, with 11 bases between. Germline V gene lookup returns CDR1 SGHTA and CDR2 FQGNSA. CDR3 DNA: TGTGCCAGCAGCTTGTTATCGGGGGCTGAAGCTTTCTTT. It encodes CASSLLSGAEAFF.

The chain joins TRBV5-1 to TRBJ1-6; no definite D call. The CDR3 runs to 15 residues. The V end was cut by 2 bases, the J end by 3 bases, with 9 bases between. Germline values: CDR1 SGHRS, CDR2 YFSETQ. The CDR3 reads CASSFQADYNSPLHF. CDR3 in DNA: TGCGCCAGCAGCTTCCAGGCCGACTATAATTCACCCCTCCACTTT.